These 8 T cell receptor beta chains originate from one sample sequenced in a study of blood T cell repertoires in COVID-19. Only in-frame clones appear in the TCRdb table, and some are missing; sequencing was by immunoSEQ multiplex PCR. Of about 250,000 clones in the sample, around 86% are singletons; the top ten hold 5.5% to 6.5%. The sequencing input was peripheral blood. Source of these receptors: an elderly woman with COVID-19, enrolled during active disease.

The CDR3 DNA reads TGCGCCAGCAGCCAAGATCTAGGGGGTCAGTCCGAAAAACTGTTTTTT. This codes for CASSQDLGGQSEKLFF. The rearrangement links TRBV4-3 to TRBJ1-4, with a weak D call TRBD1 (6 bases). Trimming cost V 0 bases and J 8 bases, with 16 bases left between them. Germline V gives CDR1 LGHNA, CDR2 YSLEER. This CDR3 is 16 amino acids long.

V gene TRBV24-1 combines with J gene TRBJ2-4; D perhaps matches TRBD1 (6 bases). The CDR3 contains 16 residues. The germline V gene has CDR1 KGHDR and CDR2 SFDVKD. V lost 3 bases and J 2 bases, leaving 13 bases between the germline ends. The CDR3 here is CATSDGDTGTKNIQYF. CDR3 sequence (DNA): TGTGCCACCAGTGATGGTGATACAGGGACCAAAAACATTCAGTACTTC.

This clone was picked up a small number of times. The chain joins TRBV7-6 to TRBJ1-1, with a weak D call TRBD1 (5 bases). Trimming took 2 bases from V and 4 from J, leaving 11 bases between them. This CDR3 is 14 amino acids long. CDR1 SGHVS and CDR2 FNYEAQ come from the germline V gene. In DNA form, the CDR3 reads TGTGCCAGCAGCTTAAACCAGGGTGGCACTGAAGCTTTCTTT. This translates into CASSLNQGGTEAFF.

The CDR3 DNA reads as TGTGCCAGCAGCCCCCCGGGACTTGGGGAAGAGACCCAGTACTTC. Amino acids: CASSPPGLGEETQYF. The V and J genes are TRBV28 and TRBJ2-5; tentative D call: TRBD2 (6 bases). The length of the CDR3 is 15 residues. The germline V gene encodes CDR1 MDHEN and CDR2 SYDVKM. Trimming removed 6 bases from V and 3 bases from J, with 17 bases in between. Looking up the rest from reference TRBV28 and TRBJ2-5 gives the full variable domain: DVKVTQSSRYLVKRTGEKVFLECVQDMDHENMFWYRQDPGLGLRLIYFSYDVKMKEKGDIPEGYSVSREKKERFSLILESASTNQTSMYLCASSPPGLGEETQYFGPGTRLLVL.

This sequence joins TRBV5-1 and TRBJ2-5; 9 bases fit TRBD1. This CDR3 region has 15 residues. The trim removed 7 bases at V and 2 bases at J, leaving 9 bases unmatched. Germline V gene lookup returns CDR1 SGHRS and CDR2 YFSETQ. In DNA form, the CDR3 reads TGCGCCAGCGAATCGGGTGGGACAGGGCAAGAGACCCAGTACTTC. Protein product: CASESGGTGQETQYF.

The V gene is TRBV19, the J gene TRBJ2-5; 13 nucleotides line up with TRBD2. V trimming: 3 bases; J trimming: 5 bases; junction bases outside the gene matches: 9. The CDR3 is 17 amino acids. Germline assignment: CDR1 LNHDA and CDR2 SQIVND (reference sequence). DNA of the CDR3: TGTGCCAGTAGTATGGGCAGGGGGACTAGCGGGGCGGAGACCCAGTACTTC. Its protein is CASSMGRGTSGAETQYF. Full variable domain (outside the CDR3, taken from reference TRBV19 and TRBJ2-5): DGGITQSPKYLFRKEGQNVTLSCEQNLNHDAMYWYRQDPGQGLRLIYYSQIVNDFQKGDIAEGYSVSREKKESFPLTVTSAQKNPTAFYLCASSMGRGTSGAETQYFGPGTRLLVL.

The J gene is TRBJ1-2, the V gene TRBV5-1; D call uncertain. CDR1 and CDR2 from the germline V gene are SGHRS and YFSETQ. CDR3 size: 13 residues. V was pared by 4 bases and J by 5 bases, with 12 bases between. CDR3: CASSVGVQYGYTF. CDR3 DNA sequence: TGCGCCAGCAGCGTCGGGGTTCAATATGGCTACACCTTC. The full variable domain, rest sourced from reference TRBV5-1 and TRBJ1-2, is KAGVTQTPRYLIKTRGQQVTLSCSPISGHRSVSWYQQTPGQGLQFLFEYFSETQRNKGNFPGRFSGRQFSNSRSEMNVSTLELGDSALYLCASSVGVQYGYTFGSGTRLTVV.

The chain employs TRBV11-2 and TRBJ2-3; 10 bases map to TRBD2. This CDR3 contains 17 residues. Trimming took 1 base from V and 3 from J; bases not matched to a gene: 7. Germline CDR1 reads SGHAT; CDR2 reads FQNNGV. The CDR3: CASSLAPGLAKTDTQYF. DNA for the CDR3: TGTGCCAGCAGCTTAGCTCCGGGACTAGCGAAGACAGATACGCAGTATTTT.